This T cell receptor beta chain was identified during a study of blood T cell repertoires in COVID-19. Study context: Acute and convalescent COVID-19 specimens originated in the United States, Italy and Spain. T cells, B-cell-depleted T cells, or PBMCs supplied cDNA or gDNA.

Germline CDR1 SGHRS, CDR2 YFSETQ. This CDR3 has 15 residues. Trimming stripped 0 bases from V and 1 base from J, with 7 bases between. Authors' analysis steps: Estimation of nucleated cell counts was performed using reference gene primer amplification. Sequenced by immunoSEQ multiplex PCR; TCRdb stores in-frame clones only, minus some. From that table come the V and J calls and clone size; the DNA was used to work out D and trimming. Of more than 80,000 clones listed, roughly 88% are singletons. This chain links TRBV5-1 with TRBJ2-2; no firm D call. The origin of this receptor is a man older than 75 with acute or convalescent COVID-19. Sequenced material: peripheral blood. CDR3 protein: CASSLGPGNTGELFF. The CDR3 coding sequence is TGCGCCAGCAGCTTGGGGCCAGGGAACACCGGGGAGCTGTTTTTT.